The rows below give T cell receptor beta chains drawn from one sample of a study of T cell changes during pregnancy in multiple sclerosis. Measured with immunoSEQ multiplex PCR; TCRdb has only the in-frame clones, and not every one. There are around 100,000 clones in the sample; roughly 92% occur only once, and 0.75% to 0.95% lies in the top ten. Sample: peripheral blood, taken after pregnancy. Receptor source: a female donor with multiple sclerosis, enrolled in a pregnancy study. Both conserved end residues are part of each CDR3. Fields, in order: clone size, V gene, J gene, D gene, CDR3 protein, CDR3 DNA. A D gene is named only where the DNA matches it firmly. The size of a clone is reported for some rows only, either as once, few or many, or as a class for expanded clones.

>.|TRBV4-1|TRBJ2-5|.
CASSPGGGTQYF
TGCGCCAGCAGCCCGGGTGGAGGGACCCAGTACTTC
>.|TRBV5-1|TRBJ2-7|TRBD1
CASSLGRQGAGEQYF
TGCGCCAGCAGCTTGGGTCGACAGGGGGCTGGGGAGCAGTACTTC
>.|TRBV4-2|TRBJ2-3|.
CASSQASSAHTDTQYF
TGTGCCAGCAGCCAAGCCTCTAGCGCACACACAGATACGCAGTATTTT
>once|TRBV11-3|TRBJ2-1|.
CASSLRGSHEQFF
TGTGCCAGCAGCTTGAGGGGGAGCCATGAGCAGTTCTTC
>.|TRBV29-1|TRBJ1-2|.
CSAEGSRGGFYGYTF
TGCAGCGCCGAAGGATCTAGGGGAGGGTTCTATGGCTACACCTTC
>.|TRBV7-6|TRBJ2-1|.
CASSLAPASKNEQFF
TGTGCCAGCAGCTTAGCGCCGGCTAGTAAGAATGAGCAGTTCTTC
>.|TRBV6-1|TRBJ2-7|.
CASSELGPRAYEQYF
TGTGCCAGCAGTGAGCTGGGGCCTCGCGCCTACGAGCAGTACTTC
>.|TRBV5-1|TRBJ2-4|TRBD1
CASSADGTGSNIQYF
TGCGCCAGCAGCGCGGACGGGACAGGTTCAAACATTCAGTACTTC
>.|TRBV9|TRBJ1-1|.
CASRGRGTEAFF
TGTGCCAGCAGGGGGCGGGGGACTGAAGCTTTCTTT
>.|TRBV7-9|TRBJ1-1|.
CASSLQWAPEAFF
TGTGCCAGCAGCTTACAATGGGCTCCTGAAGCTTTCTTT
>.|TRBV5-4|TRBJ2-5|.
CASSLGSVQETQYF
TGTGCCAGCAGCTTGGGATCAGTCCAAGAGACCCAGTACTTC
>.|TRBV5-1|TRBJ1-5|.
CASSSEGGVGPYPSNQPQHF
TGCGCCAGCAGCTCTGAAGGGGGTGTGGGGCCCTATCCGAGCAATCAGCCCCAGCATTTT
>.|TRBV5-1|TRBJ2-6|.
CASNPNPGFGTSSSGANVLTF
TGCGCCAGCAACCCGAACCCGGGTTTCGGGACATCAAGCTCTGGGGCCAACGTCCTGACTTTC
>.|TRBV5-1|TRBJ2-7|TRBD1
CASSGGTGQRSYEQYF
TGCGCCAGCAGCGGCGGGACAGGGCAGAGATCCTACGAGCAGTACTTC
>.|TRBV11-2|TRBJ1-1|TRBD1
CASSLGQQGSTEAFF
TGTGCCAGCAGCTTAGGCCAACAGGGGTCCACTGAAGCTTTCTTT
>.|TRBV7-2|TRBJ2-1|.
CASSLDREFEQFF
TGTGCCAGCAGCTTAGACAGAGAATTTGAGCAGTTCTTC
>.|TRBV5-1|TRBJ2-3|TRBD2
CASSLTSGGVGDTQYF
TGCGCCAGCAGCTTAACTAGCGGGGGGGTAGGAGATACGCAGTATTTT
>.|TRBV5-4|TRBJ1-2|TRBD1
CASSSGTGGANYGYTF
TGTGCCAGCAGCTCCGGGACAGGAGGGGCGAACTATGGCTACACCTTC
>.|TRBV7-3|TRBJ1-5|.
CASSLDRYQPQHF
TGTGCCAGCAGCTTAGACAGATATCAGCCCCAGCATTTT
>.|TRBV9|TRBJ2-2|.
CASNSPGRAREELFF
TGTGCCAGCAACTCCCCGGGCCGGGCCCGGGAGGAGCTGTTTTTT
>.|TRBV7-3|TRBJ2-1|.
CASSLSLGRGNEQFF
TGTGCCAGCAGCCTTTCCCTAGGAAGGGGTAATGAGCAGTTCTTC
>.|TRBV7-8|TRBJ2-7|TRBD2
CASSLPLAGDPYEQYF
TGTGCCAGCAGCTTACCACTAGCGGGAGACCCCTACGAGCAGTACTTC
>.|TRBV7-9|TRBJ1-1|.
CASSYSGTPNTEAFF
TGTGCCAGCAGCTACTCCGGGACACCCAACACTGAAGCTTTCTTT
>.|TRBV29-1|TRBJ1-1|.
CSVSRNTEAFF
TGCAGCGTTAGCCGGAACACTGAAGCTTTCTTT
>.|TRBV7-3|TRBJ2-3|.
CASSLHRGIGSTDTQYF
TGTGCCAGCAGCTTACACCGGGGTATCGGAAGCACAGATACGCAGTATTTT
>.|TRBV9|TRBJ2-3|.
CASSVELAAPDTQYF
TGTGCCAGCAGCGTAGAGCTAGCTGCCCCAGATACGCAGTATTTT
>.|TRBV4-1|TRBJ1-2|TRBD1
CASSQDPGTGDYGYTF
TGCGCCAGCAGCCAAGATCCGGGGACAGGGGACTATGGCTACACCTTC
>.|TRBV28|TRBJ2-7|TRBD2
CASTKLRTSGSYEQYF
TGTGCCAGCACCAAGCTACGGACTAGCGGCTCCTACGAGCAGTACTTC
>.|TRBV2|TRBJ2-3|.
CASSLLIPGGTDTQYF
TGTGCCAGCAGCCTTCTAATCCCAGGGGGGACAGATACGCAGTATTTT
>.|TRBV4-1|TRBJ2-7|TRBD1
CASSQGTGGSEQYF
TGCGCCAGCAGCCAAGGGACAGGGGGCTCCGAGCAGTACTTC
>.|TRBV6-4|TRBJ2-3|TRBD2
CASSDKAGGPADTQYF
TGTGCCAGCAGTGACAAAGCGGGGGGGCCGGCAGATACGCAGTATTTT
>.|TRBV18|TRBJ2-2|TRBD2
CASSPLASGNTGELFF
TGTGCCAGCTCACCACTGGCTAGCGGGAACACCGGGGAGCTGTTTTTT
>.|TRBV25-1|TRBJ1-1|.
CASRGSGGATEAFF
TGTGCCAGCAGAGGTTCGGGGGGGGCCACTGAAGCTTTCTTT
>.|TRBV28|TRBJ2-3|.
CASSRWSDTQYF
TGTGCCAGCAGTCGGTGGTCAGATACGCAGTATTTT
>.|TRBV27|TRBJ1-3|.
CASSSSSPGGNTIYF
TGTGCCAGCAGTTCTTCTAGCCCGGGGGGAAACACCATATATTTT
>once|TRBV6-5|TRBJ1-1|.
CASSYLEMGQPTEAFF
TGTGCCAGCAGTTACCTAGAGATGGGGCAGCCCACTGAAGCTTTCTTT
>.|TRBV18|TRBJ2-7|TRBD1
CASSPVGTVRREQYF
TGTGCCAGCTCACCAGTCGGGACAGTTCGCCGCGAGCAGTACTTC
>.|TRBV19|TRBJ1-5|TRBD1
CASSKDRRYSNQPQHF
TGTGCCAGTAGTAAGGACAGGCGATATAGCAATCAGCCCCAGCATTTT
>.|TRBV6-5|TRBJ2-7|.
CASSHYGARYEQYF
TGTGCCAGCAGCCACTACGGAGCCCGCTACGAGCAGTACTTC
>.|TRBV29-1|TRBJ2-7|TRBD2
CSVRTSGRAEQYF
TGCAGCGTTAGGACTAGCGGGAGGGCCGAGCAGTACTTC
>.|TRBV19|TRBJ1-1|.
CASSIDRREAEAFF
TGTGCCAGTAGTATCGACAGGCGAGAGGCTGAAGCTTTCTTT
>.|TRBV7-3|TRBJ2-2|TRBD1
CASSLNGPGQDNTGELFF
TGTGCCAGCAGCTTAAATGGCCCGGGACAGGACAACACCGGGGAGCTGTTTTTT
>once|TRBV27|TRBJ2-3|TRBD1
CASRLQGADTQYF
TGTGCCAGCAGGCTACAGGGGGCAGATACGCAGTATTTT
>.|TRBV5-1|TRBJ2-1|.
CASSLTGGPYNEQFF
TGCGCCAGCAGCTTGACGGGGGGCCCCTACAATGAGCAGTTCTTC